The 17 T cell receptor beta chains below all came from one sample that was sequenced in a study of shared clonotypes between healthy human individuals. TCRdb's copy holds only in-frame clones and misses some; the assay was immunoSEQ multiplex PCR. Of approximately 620,000 clones listed, 97% are singletons. The sequenced material came from naive CD4+ T cells sorted from blood. The subset denotes: CD45RA+ positively selected. Receptors originate from a woman aged 25-40 years in good health.

This rearrangement joins TRBV19 to TRBJ1-2; no clear D. This CDR3 spans 15 amino acids. Germline CDR1 and CDR2: LNHDA and SQIVND (reference sequence). Trimming cost V 0 bases and J 0 bases, with 8 bases left between them. The CDR3 bases are TGTGCCAGTAGTATAGATCTAGCCGCTAACTATGGCTACACCTTC. Protein sequence: CASSIDLAANYGYTF. The full variable domain, with the rest looked up from reference TRBV19 and TRBJ1-2, is DGGITQSPKYLFRKEGQNVTLSCEQNLNHDAMYWYRQDPGQGLRLIYYSQIVNDFQKGDIAEGYSVSREKKESFPLTVTSAQKNPTAFYLCASSIDLAANYGYTFGSGTRLTVV.

This CDR3 is CAISVLEGRRLWNYGYTF. For the CDR3, the DNA is TGTGCCATCAGTGTCCTGGAGGGGCGCCGGCTTTGGAACTATGGCTACACCTTC. V is TRBV10-3 and J is TRBJ1-2, with D maybe TRBD1 (5 bases). CDR1 ENHRY and CDR2 SYGVKD come from the germline V gene. V lost 4 bases to trimming and J lost 2 bases, with 23 bases between them. This CDR3 comprises 18 residues.

In its sample, this clone was seen once. The genes are TRBV9 and TRBJ2-2, with a tentative D call TRBD1 (5 bases). The ends were cut back, 0 bases at V and 4 bases at J, with 10 bases in the middle. Per germline, CDR1 SGDLS and CDR2 YYNGEE. The CDR3 is 15 amino acids. The CDR3 sequence is CASSVGGAGTGELFF. The CDR3 DNA is TGTGCCAGCAGCGTAGGGGGCGCAGGCACCGGGGAGCTGTTTTTT.

The chain links TRBV18 to TRBJ2-2; 7 nucleotides agree with TRBD2. The CDR3 length is 14 residues. Per the germline V gene, CDR1 is KGHSH and CDR2 is LQKENI. V gave up 1 base and J gave up 6 bases; unmatched junction bases: 2. CDR3 residues: CASSPRAGAGELFF. The CDR3 bases are TGTGCCAGCTCACCACGGGCGGGAGCCGGGGAGCTGTTTTTT.

The rearrangement joins TRBV5-4 to TRBJ1-1, with 9 positions matching TRBD1. Unmatched junction bases numbered 3, after V lost 5 bases and J lost 7 bases. The length of the CDR3 is 12 residues. The germline gives CDR1 SGHNT, CDR2 YYREEE (reference sequence). CDR3 residues: CASSNRGLEAFF. The CDR3 nucleotides are TGTGCCAGCAGTAACAGGGGGCTTGAAGCTTTCTTT.

The V and J genes are TRBV5-1 and TRBJ1-2; 7 bases line up with TRBD1. Germline trimming cut 3 bases from V and 1 base from J; bases unmatched to any gene: 3. Germline V gene sequence: CDR1 SGHRS, CDR2 YFSETQ. CDR3 length equals 14 residues. This CDR3 reads CASSWDSSNYGYTF. As DNA, the CDR3 is TGCGCCAGCAGCTGGGACAGTAGTAACTATGGCTACACCTTC.

This chain joins TRBV6-1 and TRBJ1-1, with unresolved D. CDR1 is MNHNS and CDR2 is SASEGT in the germline V gene. The CDR3 covers 13 residues. Trimming left V 8 bases short and J 0 bases short, with 10 bases between. The DNA of the CDR3 is TGTGCCAGCTGTACTACAGTGAACACTGAAGCTTTCTTT. Its translation: CASCTTVNTEAFF.

The V call is TRBV5-1, the J call TRBJ1-2, with D possibly being TRBD1 (5 bases). Per the germline V gene, CDR1 is SGHRS and CDR2 is YFSETQ. The CDR3 contains 15 residues. V was shortened by 4 bases and J by 3 bases, with 16 bases between the two germline ends. DNA for the CDR3: TGCGCCAGCAGCGCGCGTTCGGGGACTGACTATGGCTACACCTTC. Its translation is CASSARSGTDYGYTF. Combining the CDR3 with reference TRBV5-1 and TRBJ1-2 gives the whole variable domain KAGVTQTPRYLIKTRGQQVTLSCSPISGHRSVSWYQQTPGQGLQFLFEYFSETQRNKGNFPGRFSGRQFSNSRSEMNVSTLELGDSALYLCASSARSGTDYGYTFGSGTRLTVV.

The chain combines TRBV6-1 with TRBJ2-7, with D unresolved. CDR3 length equals 12 residues. Per the germline V gene, CDR1 is MNHNS and CDR2 is SASEGT. V was shortened by 6 bases and J by 3 bases, with 9 bases between the two germline ends. This CDR3 reads CASRAPFYEQYF. The CDR3 DNA follows: TGTGCCAGCAGGGCCCCCTTCTACGAGCAGTACTTC.

V gene TRBV5-1 combines with J gene TRBJ2-1; D perhaps matches TRBD2 (6 bases). V lost 1 base to trimming and J lost 3 bases, with 14 bases between them. There are 16 residues in the CDR3. CDR1 is SGHRS and CDR2 is YFSETQ in the germline V gene. CDR3 region: CASSLWAGSLYNEQFF. CDR3 bases: TGCGCCAGCAGCTTGTGGGCCGGGAGTCTCTACAATGAGCAGTTCTTC. The whole variable domain, filled in from reference TRBV5-1 and TRBJ2-1, reads KAGVTQTPRYLIKTRGQQVTLSCSPISGHRSVSWYQQTPGQGLQFLFEYFSETQRNKGNFPGRFSGRQFSNSRSEMNVSTLELGDSALYLCASSLWAGSLYNEQFFGPGTRLTVL.

The chain is built from TRBV6-5 and TRBJ2-5; D is perhaps TRBD2 (5 bases). This CDR3 has 14 amino acids. The germline CDR1 and CDR2 sequences are MNHEY and SVGAGI. Trimming left V 0 bases short and J 5 bases short, with 10 bases between. CDR3 DNA sequence: TGTGCCAGCAGTTACTCGACCGGGGTGGAGACCCAGTACTTC. Its protein is CASSYSTGVETQYF.

This chain joins TRBV19 and TRBJ2-5, with a weak D call TRBD2 (6 bases). The CDR3 spans 12 residues. Germline V gene lookup returns CDR1 LNHDA and CDR2 SQIVND (reference sequence). V gave up 4 bases and J gave up 7 bases, with 10 bases separating them. This CDR3 is CASSRDWGTQYF. CDR3 DNA sequence: TGTGCCAGTAGTAGGGACTGGGGGACCCAGTACTTC.

The V call is TRBV27, the J call TRBJ2-1, with D uncertain. This CDR3 is built from 13 residues. Deletions cut 3 bases from V and 7 bases from J, with 10 bases between. Germline V gene sequence: CDR1 MNHEY, CDR2 SMNVEV (reference sequence). CDR3 sequence reads: CASSFMWRNEQFF. CDR3 nucleotide sequence: TGTGCCAGCAGTTTTATGTGGAGAAATGAGCAGTTCTTC.

The V gene is TRBV10-3, the J gene TRBJ2-7; 14 bases line up with TRBD2. Germline lookup yields CDR1 ENHRY and CDR2 SYGVKD. The CDR3 has 14 residues. J was trimmed by 5 bases and V by 6 bases; bases with no gene match: 3. The CDR3 DNA reads TGTGCCATCAGCCCGGGACTAGCGGGAGACGAGCAGTACTTC. This codes for CAISPGLAGDEQYF.

The V gene is TRBV5-6, the J gene TRBJ2-2; TRBD1 agrees at 12 bases. Trimming at V came to 7 bases and at J to 6 bases, leaving 1 base not matched to a gene. Germline V gene data show CDR1 as SGHDT and CDR2 as YYEEEE. The CDR3 has 13 residues. The CDR3 DNA reads as TGTGCCAGCGGGGACAGGGGGCCCGGGGAGCTGTTTTTT. Its translation is CASGDRGPGELFF.

The V and J genes are TRBV6-5 and TRBJ2-2; 9 bases agree with TRBD2. The CDR3 extends over 15 amino acids. Germline lookup yields CDR1 MNHEY and CDR2 SVGAGI. Trimming at V came to 5 bases and at J to 5 bases, leaving 6 bases not matched to a gene. The CDR3 sequence: CASSRLAELTGELFF. The CDR3, as DNA: TGTGCCAGCAGTCGACTAGCGGAATTGACCGGGGAGCTGTTTTTT.

This chain uses TRBV2 with TRBJ1-4; D is unclear. Germline loops: CDR1 SNHLY, CDR2 FYNNEI. This CDR3 has 13 amino acids. Trimming took 2 bases from V and 4 from J, leaving 5 bases between them. In DNA, the CDR3 is TGTGCCAGCAGTGAATTAGGTAATGAAAAACTGTTTTTT. Translating it yields CASSELGNEKLFF.